A single sample is the source of the 25 T cell receptor beta chains below, sequenced in a study of cytomegalovirus exposure and HLA in healthy donors. Both 60 Vbeta primers and 13 Jbeta primers went into the PCR. Clones were sequenced by immunoSEQ multiplex PCR, and TCRdb holds only the in-frame ones, with some missing. The profile shows some 160,000 clones, roughly 68% of them singletons. The specimen was PBMCs. The origin of the receptors is a man in his sixties in good health and CMV-seronegative.

This sequence joins TRBV14 and TRBJ2-3, with 7 bases identical to TRBD2. The germline V gene has CDR1 SGHDN and CDR2 FVKESK. This CDR3 spans 15 amino acids. Unmatched junction bases numbered 4, after V lost 1 base and J lost 3 bases. CDR3 in amino acids: CASSQVGLGTDTQYF. The CDR3 bases are TGTGCCAGCAGCCAAGTTGGACTAGGAACAGATACGCAGTATTTT.

This clone showed up just a few times. The gene calls are TRBV18 and TRBJ1-5; TRBD1 matches at 8 bases. V was pared by 3 bases and J by 5 bases, with 6 bases of the junction left unmatched. The germline gives CDR1 KGHSH, CDR2 LQKENI. The CDR3 spans 15 residues. In DNA, the CDR3 is TGTGCCAGCTCACCGACAGGGACAGGAGATCAGCCCCAGCATTTT. It encodes CASSPTGTGDQPQHF. Combining the CDR3 with reference TRBV18 and TRBJ1-5 gives the whole variable domain NAGVMQNPRHLVRRRGQEARLRCSPMKGHSHVYWYRQLPEEGLKFMVYLQKENIIDESGMPKERFSAEFPKEGPSILRIQQVVRGDSAAYFCASSPTGTGDQPQHFGDGTRLSIL.

V and J are TRBV5-4 and TRBJ2-3; 14 bases are a match to TRBD2. Losses at the gene ends were 4 bases for V and 0 bases for J; bases not matched to a gene: 7. Germline V gene data show CDR1 as SGHNT and CDR2 as YYREEE (reference sequence). The CDR3 extends over 18 amino acids. The CDR3 coding sequence is TGTGCCAGCAGCACAGGGACTAGCGGGAGACTCAGCACAGATACGCAGTATTTT. Protein product: CASSTGTSGRLSTDTQYF.

J is TRBJ2-7 and V is TRBV5-1; TRBD1 is a possible D gene (6 bases). The V gene's germline CDR1 is SGHRS and CDR2 YFSETQ. The CDR3 loop spans 14 amino acids. Trimming left V 6 bases short and J 0 bases short, with 13 bases between. CDR3 in DNA: TGCGCCAGCAACCGAGGACAGACCTCCTACGAGCAGTACTTC. The encoded protein is CASNRGQTSYEQYF. Full variable domain (missing parts from reference TRBV5-1 and TRBJ2-7): KAGVTQTPRYLIKTRGQQVTLSCSPISGHRSVSWYQQTPGQGLQFLFEYFSETQRNKGNFPGRFSGRQFSNSRSEMNVSTLELGDSALYLCASNRGQTSYEQYFGPGTRLTVT.

The chain carries TRBV29-1 and TRBJ2-1; D is perhaps TRBD2 (5 bases). The CDR3 length is 15 residues. Trimming took off 7 bases at V and 0 bases at J, with 16 bases between the two ends. Germline V CDR1 and CDR2: SQVTM, ANQGSEA. CDR3 sequence (DNA): TGCAGCGCCCCCGGCCGGGGAAGCTCCTACAATGAGCAGTTCTTC. It codes for CSAPGRGSSYNEQFF.

CDR3 protein: CASSQEGVRETQYF. The CDR3 DNA is TGCGCCAGCAGCCAAGAAGGGGTGCGCGAGACCCAGTACTTC. This chain links TRBV4-1 with TRBJ2-5; tentatively, D is TRBD1 (5 bases). The V end lost 0 bases, the J end lost 5 bases, and 10 bases lay between the germline ends. The CDR3 loop spans 14 amino acids. From germline, CDR1 is MGHRA and CDR2 YSYEKL.

The chain is built from TRBV6-1 and TRBJ2-2; 10 bases line up with TRBD2. With 1 base clipped from V and 3 bases from J, the junction kept 11 bases outside the gene matches. The V gene's germline CDR1 is MNHNS and CDR2 SASEGT. The CDR3 totals 19 residues. CDR3: CASSEDGVGLAGDTGELFF. The CDR3 region has the DNA TGTGCCAGCAGTGAAGACGGAGTGGGTCTAGCGGGAGACACCGGGGAGCTGTTTTTT.

The chain couples TRBV15 to TRBJ1-1; TRBD1 agrees at 8 bases. The germline V gene has CDR1 LNHNV and CDR2 YYDKDF (reference sequence). J lost 0 bases, V lost 3 bases, and 3 bases had no gene match. CDR3 length: 15 amino acids. Here the CDR3 reads CATSSQTGVNTEAFF. The CDR3 bases are TGTGCCACCAGCAGCCAGACAGGGGTGAACACTGAAGCTTTCTTT.

The chain is built from TRBV29-1 and TRBJ2-1; D is uncertain. Germline loops: CDR1 SQVTM, CDR2 ANQGSEA. V lost 4 bases, J lost 9 bases, and 7 bases lay in between. The CDR3 is made up of 10 amino acids. The CDR3 loop reads CSVARGEQFF. CDR3 sequence (DNA): TGCAGCGTTGCCCGCGGTGAGCAGTTCTTC.

The DNA of the CDR3 is TGTGCCAGCAGTCCCTCACAGGGGAAGGTTCGCAATCAGCCCCAGCATTTT. Translated: CASSPSQGKVRNQPQHF. The genes are TRBV28 and TRBJ1-5; TRBD1 agrees at 7 bases. The CDR3 is 17 residues long. In germline, CDR1 is MDHEN, CDR2 SYDVKM. V was pared by 5 bases and J by 2 bases, with 12 bases of the junction left unmatched.

The gene calls are TRBV7-8 and TRBJ1-3; the D gene is possibly TRBD1 (6 bases). From germline, CDR1 is SGHVS and CDR2 FQNEAQ. The CDR3 length is 12 residues. The CDR3 is CATGGARNTIYF. The CDR3 DNA is TGTGCTACGGGGGGGGCAAGAAACACCATATATTTT.

The V and J genes are TRBV28 and TRBJ1-5; 7 nucleotides agree with TRBD1. The CDR3 extends over 15 amino acids. V was clipped by 3 bases and J by 7 bases; unmatched bases: 9. Germline lookup yields CDR1 MDHEN and CDR2 SYDVKM. Written as DNA, the CDR3 is TGTGCCAGCAGTTTCGGTACAGGGGTCCCCCAGCCCCAGCATTTT. This encodes CASSFGTGVPQPQHF.

The chain combines TRBV2 with TRBJ2-7, with D possibly matching TRBD1 (6 bases). CDR3 size: 14 residues. Trimming removed 5 bases at V and 6 bases at J, with 17 bases between. The germline gives CDR1 SNHLY, CDR2 FYNNEI. The CDR3 coding sequence is TGTGCCAGCAGTTTGTCCGGGACAATCGGCGAGCAGTACTTC. It is translated as CASSLSGTIGEQYF.

V is TRBV28 and J is TRBJ2-5; 7 positions match TRBD2. The V gene end was trimmed by 5 bases and the J gene end by 1 base; junction bases not matched to a gene: 4. The CDR3 is made up of 14 amino acids. Germline assignment: CDR1 MDHEN and CDR2 SYDVKM. The CDR3 nucleotides are TGTGCCAGCAGTCTCGGGACTACCCAAGAGACCCAGTACTTC. It yields the protein CASSLGTTQETQYF.

The chain joins TRBV6-6 to TRBJ1-6, with 11 bases identical to TRBD1. Germline CDR1 reads MNHNY; CDR2 reads SVGAGI (reference sequence). The CDR3 length is 15 residues. J lost 10 bases, V lost 8 bases, and 10 bases had no gene match. Here the CDR3 DNA reads TGTGCCAGCGGGGGACAGGGGGGCGGACAGTCACCCCTCCACTTT. It is translated as CASGGQGGGQSPLHF.

The chain joins TRBV11-3 to TRBJ2-2; 9 nucleotides match TRBD1. The CDR3 extends over 15 amino acids. With V trimmed by 4 bases and J by 4 bases, 4 bases remained unmatched. Germline CDR1 and CDR2: SGHNT and YENEEA. The CDR3 sequence is CASSSGTGSTGELFF. CDR3 DNA: TGTGCCAGCAGCTCCGGGACAGGGAGCACCGGGGAGCTGTTTTTT.

This chain links TRBV5-6 with TRBJ2-1; 7 nucleotides match TRBD1. Germline V gene data show CDR1 as SGHDT and CDR2 as YYEEEE. The CDR3 loop spans 14 amino acids. Losses at the gene ends were 2 bases for V and 9 bases for J; bases not matched to a gene: 8. The DNA of the CDR3 is TGTGCCAGCAGCTTATTACAGGGGATGGGTGAGCAGTTCTTC. Its translation is CASSLLQGMGEQFF.

This clone was counted a few times. Sequence at one end of the junction differs from germline and may be a read error. The chain has TRBV14 and TRBJ2-5; 10 positions match TRBD2. The germline CDR1 and CDR2 sequences are SGHDN and FVKESK. CDR3 length: 15 amino acids. CDR3 amino acids: CASTQEAGGGETQYF. For the CDR3, the DNA is TGTGCCAGCACCCAAGAAGCGGGAGGGGGAGAGACCCAGTACTTC.

The chain recombines TRBV5-4 with TRBJ1-6; D unresolved. CDR1 SGHNT and CDR2 YYREEE come from the germline V gene (reference sequence). V shed 0 bases and J shed 8 bases, with 12 bases lying between them. The CDR3 runs 15 residues. CDR3 in DNA: TGTGCCAGCAGCTTGGCCCAGGCTATGGATTCACCCCTCCACTTT. Protein: CASSLAQAMDSPLHF.

Worth noting for this clone: An end of the junction differs from the germline gene, which may be a read error. The rearrangement uses TRBV30 and TRBJ1-1; 7 nucleotides align to TRBD1. The CDR3 is 13 residues long. The germline gives CDR1 GTSNPN, CDR2 SVGIG (reference sequence). The CDR3 DNA sequence: TGTGCCTGGAGTTCGGACAGGACCACTGGAGCTTTCTTT. This gives the protein CAWSSDRTTGAFF. The full variable domain, completed using reference TRBV30 and TRBJ1-1, is SQTIHQWPATLVQPVGSPLSLECTVEGTSNPNLYWYRQAAGRGLQLLFYSVGIGQISSEVPQNLSASRPQDRQFILSSKKLLLSDSGFYLCAWSSDRTTGAFFGQGTRLTVV.

The chain has TRBV11-2 and TRBJ2-7, with unresolved D. Trimming removed 2 bases at V and 6 bases at J, with 8 bases between. Germline assignment: CDR1 SGHAT and CDR2 FQNNGV. CDR3 length equals 12 residues. The CDR3, as DNA: TGTGCCAGCAGCTTATCAGTCTCCGAGCAGTACTTC. Protein: CASSLSVSEQYF.

The chain has TRBV19 and TRBJ1-1, with TRBD1 as a possible D gene (6 bases). Between the trimmed V and J ends, which lost 7 bases and 0 bases, there was a span of 12 bases. The length of the CDR3 is 14 residues. The germline V gene has CDR1 LNHDA and CDR2 SQIVND (reference sequence). CDR3 region: CASMVGHMNTEAFF. CDR3 nucleotide sequence: TGTGCCAGTATGGTGGGACACATGAACACTGAAGCTTTCTTT.

This rearrangement joins TRBV6-5 to TRBJ2-5; TRBD2 aligns across 13 bases. This CDR3 is 15 amino acids long. V was clipped by 6 bases and J by 9 bases; unmatched bases: 10. Germline V gene data show CDR1 as MNHEY and CDR2 as SVGAGI. The DNA of the CDR3 is TGTGCCAGCAGACTCTCCGGGACTAGCGGGATAGCCCAGTACTTC. This gives the protein CASRLSGTSGIAQYF.

This clone has a handful of counts. The chain carries TRBV19 and TRBJ1-1; D is undetermined. The CDR3 has 14 residues. Germline CDR1 is LNHDA and CDR2 is SQIVND (reference sequence). V was pared by 1 base and J by 1 base, with 7 bases between. The CDR3 DNA reads TGTGCCAGTAGTATAGGGGAGGGGAACACTGAAGCTTTCTTT. Its protein product is CASSIGEGNTEAFF.

The chain recombines TRBV7-3 with TRBJ2-1; 7 bases map to TRBD2. The CDR3 consists of 16 residues. J lost 1 base, V lost 2 bases, and 5 bases had no gene match. Germline V gives CDR1 SGHTA, CDR2 FQGTGA. This chain's CDR3 is CASSLGGSLSYNEQFF. In DNA, the CDR3 is TGTGCCAGCAGCTTAGGCGGGAGTTTGTCCTACAATGAGCAGTTCTTC.